The TCR beta chain described here comes from a study of OX40 agonist ivuxolimab in advanced cancers. Study-level background: Checkpoint inhibitors had been given previously to approximately 40% of patients. Study results and caveats: The work left the antigen specificity of expanded peripheral T cells undetermined.

Trimming cost V 2 bases and J 2 bases; bases outside gene matches: 5. From germline, CDR1 is SGHRS and CDR2 YFSETQ. This CDR3 comprises 16 residues. With regard to this clone: Its cognate antigen is unknown.

Some clones are missing from TCRdb's copy, which holds only in-frame ones; the method was immunoSEQ multiplex PCR. The sample lists around 30,000 clones, less than 90% occurring once. This receptor was identified in an adult with an advanced solid tumor such as melanoma, head and neck, liver or kidney cancer. The V and J genes are TRBV5-1 and TRBJ2-2; 8 nucleotides align to TRBD2. Material: CD4+ or CD8+ T cells sorted from blood, obtained in a trial of the OX40 agonist ivuxolimab. The CDR3 DNA follows: TGCGCCAGCAGCTTATTTGCGGGAGGCAACACCGGGGAGCTGTTTTTT. Its protein product is CASSLFAGGNTGELFF.